These 31 T cell receptor beta chains were sequenced from one sample in a study of T cells expressing NK-cell markers. No DNA is given; TCRdb re-called the 5' RACE reads and lists each CDR3 protein once. Recorded for this sample: approximately 460,000 distinct CDR3 sequences. The material sequenced was blood T cells: a sorted CD56 or NKG2C T cell subset, CD4+ or CD8+ T cells, or bulk PBMC T cells (not recorded which). The receptors shown here come from a woman aged 18 to 75 in good health.

This chain connects TRBV4-1 to TRBJ1-6; the D gene TCRdb calls, TRBD1, cannot be checked with no DNA. This CDR3 is built from 17 residues. Germline lookup yields CDR1 MGHRA and CDR2 YSYEKL. The CDR3 protein is CASSERGGSPETSPLHF.

The chain carries TRBV28 and TRBJ2-1. The CDR3 has 13 amino acids. Germline lookup yields CDR1 MDHEN and CDR2 SYDVKM. The CDR3 sequence: CASGGQPYNEQFF. The entire variable domain, with the rest obtained from reference TRBV28 and TRBJ2-1, is as follows: DVKVTQSSRYLVKRTGEKVFLECVQDMDHENMFWYRQDPGLGLRLIYFSYDVKMKEKGDIPEGYSVSREKKERFSLILESASTNQTSMYLCASGGQPYNEQFFGPGTRLTVL.

This sequence joins TRBV7-9 and TRBJ2-1. Germline V CDR1 and CDR2: SEHNR, FQNEAQ (reference sequence). The CDR3 runs 12 residues. CDR3 sequence: CASSLMGFEQFF. The complete variable domain, with remaining parts taken from reference TRBV7-9 and TRBJ2-1, reads DTGVSQNPRHKITKRGQNVTFRCDPISEHNRLYWYRQTLGQGPEFLTYFQNEAQLEKSRLLSDRFSAERPKGSFSTLEIQRTEQGDSAMYLCASSLMGFEQFFGPGTRLTVL.

CDR3 protein: CASRGGYEQYF. The gene calls are TRBV12-3 or TRBV12-4 and TRBJ2-7; with no DNA, the TCRdb D assignment of TRBD1 cannot be verified. CDR3 length: 11 amino acids.

The V call is TRBV4-3, the J call TRBJ1-1. The CDR3 has 14 amino acids. Germline V gives CDR1 LGHNA, CDR2 YSLEER. CDR3 sequence: CASSQGGENTEAFF.

J is TRBJ2-1 and V is TRBV12-3 or TRBV12-4. The CDR3 is 15 residues long. CDR3 sequence: CASSPSGIPYNEQFF.

The V gene is TRBV5-5, the J gene TRBJ1-3. From germline, CDR1 is SGHKS and CDR2 YYEKEE (reference sequence). This CDR3 region has 15 residues. The CDR3 reads CASSLLSRVGNTIYF.

The chain joins TRBV24-1 to TRBJ2-1. Germline CDR1 KGHDR, CDR2 SFDVKD. CDR3 size: 13 residues. CDR3 sequence: CATSRLLGNEQFF.

This chain uses TRBV24-1 with TRBJ2-3; as DNA is missing, the TRBD1 call by TCRdb cannot be tested. CDR1 is KGHDR and CDR2 is SFDVKD in the germline V gene. The CDR3 is made up of 19 amino acids. The CDR3 here is CATSDPPGGTATSTDTQYF.

The V gene is TRBV24-1, the J gene TRBJ2-1. Germline V lookup: CDR1 KGHDR, CDR2 SFDVKD. CDR3 length: 11 residues. The CDR3 region is CATSIGNEQFF.

The chain uses TRBV5-1 and TRBJ2-1; TCRdb returns TRBD2, unconfirmable since there is no DNA. Germline CDR1 SGHRS, CDR2 YFSETQ. The CDR3 runs 14 residues. The CDR3 loop is CASSDPSAGNEQFF.

The chain combines TRBV19 with TRBJ2-7; no DNA is available, so the TRBD1 call from TCRdb remains unchecked. Germline V gene lookup returns CDR1 LNHDA and CDR2 SQIVND (reference sequence). This CDR3 is 14 amino acids long. The CDR3 loop reads CASSKWTGEVEQYF.

The chain carries TRBV12-3 or TRBV12-4 and TRBJ2-7; the D call of TRBD2 rests on TCRdb alone, since no DNA is present to check it. The CDR3 runs 14 residues. CDR3 region: CASSLPHVPYEQYF.

V gene TRBV2 combines with J gene TRBJ2-3; with no DNA, the TCRdb D assignment of TRBD2 cannot be verified. The CDR3 has 14 residues. Germline lookup yields CDR1 SNHLY and CDR2 FYNNEI. This CDR3 is CARELAGGPDTQYF.

The CDR3: CASSLLAGNEQFF. The chain employs TRBV7-3 and TRBJ2-1; there is no DNA to check the TCRdb D call of TRBD2. Germline values: CDR1 SGHTA, CDR2 FQGTGA. This CDR3 comprises 13 residues.

This chain connects TRBV19 to TRBJ2-1. This CDR3 has 17 residues. Germline CDR1 LNHDA, CDR2 SQIVND (reference sequence). This CDR3 reads CASSIWVGPSSYNEQFF.

The chain joins TRBV4-3 to TRBJ2-1; TCRdb outputs TRBD2, but without DNA this stays unchecked. Germline values: CDR1 LGHNA, CDR2 YSLEER. The CDR3 length is 14 residues. CDR3 residues: CASSQDSSGRARFF.

The chain employs TRBV12-3 or TRBV12-4 and TRBJ2-1; no DNA is available, so the TRBD1 call from TCRdb remains unchecked. The length of the CDR3 is 14 residues. The CDR3: CASNAGKGYNEQFF.

The genes are TRBV7-8 and TRBJ2-2. This CDR3 contains 14 residues. The germline CDR1 and CDR2 sequences are SGHVS and FQNEAQ. The CDR3 sequence is CASSLRLVTGELFF.

The rearrangement links TRBV7-3 to TRBJ2-1; the D call of TRBD2 rests on TCRdb alone, since no DNA is present to check it. Germline CDR1 reads SGHTA; CDR2 reads FQGTGA. The CDR3 contains 15 residues. The CDR3 is CASSAGLAGKNEQFF.

The chain links TRBV5-1 to TRBJ2-1; TCRdb's D call, TRBD2, is unchecked because there is no DNA. CDR3 length: 17 residues. In germline, CDR1 is SGHRS, CDR2 YFSETQ. CDR3 in amino acids: CASSPLLKTSGVNEQFF.

The chain recombines TRBV5-1 with TRBJ2-1; TCRdb returns TRBD2, unconfirmable since there is no DNA. Germline CDR1 SGHRS, CDR2 YFSETQ. CDR3 length: 15 residues. The chain's CDR3 is CASSLQRANYNEQFF. Full variable domain (outside the CDR3, taken from reference TRBV5-1 and TRBJ2-1): KAGVTQTPRYLIKTRGQQVTLSCSPISGHRSVSWYQQTPGQGLQFLFEYFSETQRNKGNFPGRFSGRQFSNSRSEMNVSTLELGDSALYLCASSLQRANYNEQFFGPGTRLTVL.

V and J are TRBV7-8 and TRBJ2-2; there is no DNA to check the TCRdb D call of TRBD1. Germline V lookup: CDR1 SGHVS, CDR2 FQNEAQ. CDR3 length: 15 residues. CDR3 sequence reads: CASSPREVGTGELFF. Together with reference TRBV7-8 and TRBJ2-2, the CDR3 gives the full variable domain: GAGVSQSPRYKVAKRGQDVALRCDPISGHVSLFWYQQALGQGPEFLTYFQNEAQLDKSGLPSDRFFAERPEGSVSTLKIQRTQQEDSAVYLCASSPREVGTGELFFGEGSRLTVL.

V gene TRBV5-1 combines with J gene TRBJ2-2; the D call of TRBD2 rests on TCRdb alone, since no DNA is present to check it. Looked up from germline, CDR1 is SGHRS and CDR2 is YFSETQ. The CDR3 has 18 residues. CDR3 in amino acids: CASRRTGTSGERTGELFF.

The chain couples TRBV5-1 to TRBJ2-1; TCRdb's assignment of TRBD2 cannot be checked, as there is no DNA. The CDR3 consists of 15 residues. The germline V gene encodes CDR1 SGHRS and CDR2 YFSETQ. Here the CDR3 reads CASSPTSGGNNEQFF. The full variable domain, its missing parts supplied by reference TRBV5-1 and TRBJ2-1, is KAGVTQTPRYLIKTRGQQVTLSCSPISGHRSVSWYQQTPGQGLQFLFEYFSETQRNKGNFPGRFSGRQFSNSRSEMNVSTLELGDSALYLCASSPTSGGNNEQFFGPGTRLTVL.

The gene calls are TRBV30 and TRBJ2-5; without DNA, the TCRdb call of TRBD2 cannot be checked. This CDR3 is 17 amino acids long. CDR1 and CDR2 from the germline V gene are GTSNPN and SVGIG (reference sequence). This chain's CDR3 is CAWSVGYLAEAGETQYF.

The chain employs TRBV16 and TRBJ2-1; TCRdb calls TRBD1, which cannot be checked without DNA. Looked up from germline, CDR1 is KGHSY and CDR2 is FQNENV. This CDR3 comprises 16 residues. The chain's CDR3 is CASSPRLGNWGNEQFF.

The chain uses TRBV3-1 and TRBJ1-5. This CDR3 spans 13 amino acids. Germline V gene lookup returns CDR1 LGHDT and CDR2 YNNKEL (reference sequence). The chain's CDR3 is CASSVNHQQPQHF.

The chain recombines TRBV6-5 with TRBJ2-1; the TCRdb call, TRBD1, lacks DNA for checking. This CDR3 is 16 amino acids long. Per germline, CDR1 MNHEY and CDR2 SVGAGI. CDR3: CASSYGGDRGYNEQFF.

The J gene is TRBJ2-1, the V gene TRBV30; lacking DNA, the TRBD1 call made by TCRdb goes unchecked. This CDR3 region has 15 residues. Germline V gene sequence: CDR1 GTSNPN, CDR2 SVGIG (reference sequence). The CDR3 loop reads CAWGPGGSSYNEQFF.

The chain has TRBV28 and TRBJ2-5; TCRdb's assignment of TRBD1 cannot be checked, as there is no DNA. The CDR3 length is 15 residues. Germline V gene data show CDR1 as MDHEN and CDR2 as SYDVKM. The chain's CDR3 is CASSPSGTAQETQYF.